Sequencing of this TCR beta chain was carried out in a study of OX40 agonist ivuxolimab in advanced cancers. About the study: Ivuxolimab was administered intravenously to patients at 0.01 to 10 mg/kg every 2 weeks. Study-level findings and limits: Partial responders at 0.1-3.0 mg/kg showed near-lowest clonal expansion. Expanded clones belonging to CD8+ T cells outnumbered, on average, those of CD4+.

Per germline, CDR1 SGHRS and CDR2 YFSETQ. This CDR3 comprises 12 residues. V dropped 3 bases and J dropped 0 bases, with 4 bases sitting between them. Details on this clone: Its specificity is not known.

If patients had autoimmune disease history or systemic immunosuppression, they were excluded. Using immunoSEQ multiplex PCR, the repertoire was profiled, and TCRdb retains in-frame clones only, with some absent. The sample gives about 90,000 clones, 80% to 90% of which show up once; nearly 7.5% is in the top ten. This chain uses TRBV5-1 with TRBJ2-7; D not certain. The source of this sequence is an adult with an advanced solid tumor such as melanoma, head and neck, liver or kidney cancer. This specimen was CD4+ or CD8+ T cells sorted from blood, taken in a trial of the OX40 agonist ivuxolimab. In DNA form, the CDR3 reads TGCGCCAGCAGCTCCGCCTCCTACGAGCAGTACTTC. Its protein product is CASSSASYEQYF.